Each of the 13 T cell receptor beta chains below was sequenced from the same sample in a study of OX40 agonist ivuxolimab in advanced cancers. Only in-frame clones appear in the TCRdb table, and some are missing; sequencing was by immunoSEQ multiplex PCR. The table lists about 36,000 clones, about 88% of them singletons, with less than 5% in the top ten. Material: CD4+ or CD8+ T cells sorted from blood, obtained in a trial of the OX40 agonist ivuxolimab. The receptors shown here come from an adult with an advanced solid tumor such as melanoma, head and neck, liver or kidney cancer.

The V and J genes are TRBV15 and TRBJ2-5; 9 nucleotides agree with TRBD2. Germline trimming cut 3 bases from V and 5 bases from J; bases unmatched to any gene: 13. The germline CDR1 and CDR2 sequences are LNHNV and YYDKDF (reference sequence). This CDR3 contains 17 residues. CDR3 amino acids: CATSRGAGGGAGETQYF. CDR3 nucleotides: TGTGCCACCAGCAGGGGAGCAGGCGGGGGGGCCGGGGAGACCCAGTACTTC. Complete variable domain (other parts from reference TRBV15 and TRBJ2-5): DAMVIQNPRYQVTQFGKPVTLSCSQTLNHNVMYWYQQKSSQAPKLLFHYYDKDFNNEADTPDNFQSRRPNTSFCFLDIRSPGLGDTAMYLCATSRGAGGGAGETQYFGPGTRLLVL.

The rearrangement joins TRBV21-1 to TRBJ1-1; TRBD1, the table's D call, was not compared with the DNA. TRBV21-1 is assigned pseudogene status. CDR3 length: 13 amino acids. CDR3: CASSYQGATEAFF. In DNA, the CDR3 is TGTGCCAGCAGTTACCAGGGGGCAACTGAAGCTTTCTTT.

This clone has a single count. DNA of the CDR3: TGTGCCAGCAGTGCCCAGGGGGACGAGCAGTACTTC. It yields the protein CASSAQGDEQYF. The chain employs TRBV6-1 and TRBJ2-7, with TRBD1 identical over 7 bases. V dropped 4 bases and J dropped 5; count of bases not matched to a gene: 2. The CDR3 sequence is 12 residues long. Per germline, CDR1 MNHNS and CDR2 SASEGT.

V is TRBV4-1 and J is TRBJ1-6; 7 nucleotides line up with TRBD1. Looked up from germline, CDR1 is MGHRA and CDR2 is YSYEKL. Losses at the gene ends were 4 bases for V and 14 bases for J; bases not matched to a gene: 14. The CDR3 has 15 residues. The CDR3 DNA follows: TGCGCCAGCAGCCTGCGGGACAGCTTTAGTTCGGCCCTCCACTTT. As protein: CASSLRDSFSSALHF.

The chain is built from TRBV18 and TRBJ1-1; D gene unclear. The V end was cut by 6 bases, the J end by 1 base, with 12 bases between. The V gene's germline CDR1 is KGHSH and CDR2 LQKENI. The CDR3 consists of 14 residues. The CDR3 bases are TGTGCCAGCTCCCCGGCCTTTGCGAACACTGAAGCTTTCTTT. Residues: CASSPAFANTEAFF.

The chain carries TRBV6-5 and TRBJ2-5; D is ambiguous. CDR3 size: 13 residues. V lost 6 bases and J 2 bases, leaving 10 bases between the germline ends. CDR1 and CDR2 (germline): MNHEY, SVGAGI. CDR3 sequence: CASSKTVQETQYF. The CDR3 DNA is TGTGCCAGCAGCAAAACGGTTCAAGAGACCCAGTACTTC.

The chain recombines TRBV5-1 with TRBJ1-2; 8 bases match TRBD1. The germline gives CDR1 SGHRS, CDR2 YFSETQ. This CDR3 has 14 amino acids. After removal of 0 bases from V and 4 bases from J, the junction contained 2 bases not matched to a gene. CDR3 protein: CASSLGGQGYGYTF. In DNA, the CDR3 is TGCGCCAGCAGCTTGGGAGGACAGGGCTATGGCTACACCTTC.

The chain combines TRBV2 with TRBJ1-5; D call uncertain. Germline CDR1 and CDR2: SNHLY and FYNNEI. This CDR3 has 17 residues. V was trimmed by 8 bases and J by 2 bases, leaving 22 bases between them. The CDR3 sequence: CASGGSPRSPGNQPQHF. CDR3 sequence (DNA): TGTGCCAGCGGCGGGTCCCCCAGGAGCCCCGGCAATCAGCCCCAGCATTTT. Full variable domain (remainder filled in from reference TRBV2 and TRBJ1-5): EPEVTQTPSHQVTQMGQEVILRCVPISNHLYFYWYRQILGQKVEFLVSFYNNEISEKSEIFDDQFSVERPDGSNFTLKIRSTKLEDSAMYFCASGGSPRSPGNQPQHFGDGTRLSIL.

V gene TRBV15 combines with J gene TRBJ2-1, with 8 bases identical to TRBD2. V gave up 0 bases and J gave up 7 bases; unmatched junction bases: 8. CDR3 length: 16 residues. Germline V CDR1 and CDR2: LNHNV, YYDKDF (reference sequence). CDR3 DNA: TGTGCCACCAGCAGAGATAGGGGCGGGGGGAGGAATGAGCAGTTCTTC. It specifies CATSRDRGGGRNEQFF.

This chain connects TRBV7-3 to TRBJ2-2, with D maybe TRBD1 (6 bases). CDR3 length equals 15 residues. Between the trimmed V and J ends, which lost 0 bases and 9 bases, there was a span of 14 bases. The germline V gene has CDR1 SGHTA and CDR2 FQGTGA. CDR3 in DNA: TGTGCCAGCAGCTTAACTTCGGGACACCCGAGGGAGCTGTTTTTT. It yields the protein CASSLTSGHPRELFF.

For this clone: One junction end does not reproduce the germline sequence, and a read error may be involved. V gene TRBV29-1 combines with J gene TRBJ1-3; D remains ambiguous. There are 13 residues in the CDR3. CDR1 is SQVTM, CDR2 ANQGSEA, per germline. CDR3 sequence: CSAEGPGGNTIYF. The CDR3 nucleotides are TGCAGCGCTGAAGGGCCCGGGGGAAACACCATATATTTT.

CDR3 nucleotide sequence: TGTGCCAGCAGAAGGGCTTCCGGAAACACCATATATTTT. This gives the protein CASRRASGNTIYF. The chain recombines TRBV27 with TRBJ1-3; the D is unclear. The CDR3 loop spans 13 amino acids. Germline V lookup: CDR1 MNHEY, CDR2 SMNVEV (reference sequence). V lost 6 bases and J lost 4, with 10 bases in between.

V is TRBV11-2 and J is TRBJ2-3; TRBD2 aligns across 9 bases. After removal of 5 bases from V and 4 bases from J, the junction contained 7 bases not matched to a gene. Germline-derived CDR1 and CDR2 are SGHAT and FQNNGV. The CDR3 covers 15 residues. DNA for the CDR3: TGTGCCAGCAGCCGCGGGGGGGCCGGCCCAGATACGCAGTATTTT. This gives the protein CASSRGGAGPDTQYF.